This T cell receptor (beta chain) was sequenced for a study of blood T cells in healthy people across ages. Germline V gene lookup returns CDR1 LNHNV and CDR2 YYDKDF (reference sequence). CDR3 size: 14 residues. Sample-barcoded 5' priming and a J-beta primer mix drove a second PCR of about 6 to 11 cycles. One entry per CDR3 protein results from TCRdb running MiXCR on the 5' RACE reads. The repertoire holds roughly 800,000 distinct CDR3 sequences, with 55% to 70% as singletons. Remarks on this clonotype: This sequence may be a read error, since a much larger clone differs from it by one base.

The sequencing input was blood. This sequence joins TRBV15 and TRBJ2-7; D is perhaps TRBD1 or TRBD2 (5 bases each). This TCR came from a man aged 25-45 years in good health. Written as DNA, the CDR3 is TGTGCCACCAACAGAATGGGTGGGGGTGGCGAGCAGTACTTC. This encodes CATNRMGGGGEQYF. Variable domain in full (rest from reference TRBV15 and TRBJ2-7): DAMVIQNPRYQVTQFGKPVTLSCSQTLNHNVMYWYQQKSSQAPKLLFHYYDKDFNNEADTPDNFQSRRPNTSFCFLDIRSPGLGDTAMYLCATNRMGGGGEQYFGPGTRLTVT.